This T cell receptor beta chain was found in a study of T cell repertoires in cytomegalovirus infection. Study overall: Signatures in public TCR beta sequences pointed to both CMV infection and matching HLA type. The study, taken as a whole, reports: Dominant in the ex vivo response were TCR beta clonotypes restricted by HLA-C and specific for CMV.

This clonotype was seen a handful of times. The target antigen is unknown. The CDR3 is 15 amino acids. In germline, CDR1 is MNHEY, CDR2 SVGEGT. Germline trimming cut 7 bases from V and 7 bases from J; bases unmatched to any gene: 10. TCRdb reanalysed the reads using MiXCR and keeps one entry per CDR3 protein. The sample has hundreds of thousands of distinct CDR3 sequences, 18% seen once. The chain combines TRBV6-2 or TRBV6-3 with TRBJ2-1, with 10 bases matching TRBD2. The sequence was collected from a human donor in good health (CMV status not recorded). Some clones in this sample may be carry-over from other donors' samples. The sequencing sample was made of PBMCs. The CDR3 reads CASTRSTSGRNEQFF. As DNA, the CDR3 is TGTGCCAGCACCAGATCGACTAGCGGGCGAAATGAGCAGTTCTTC.